Below are 32 T cell receptor beta chains sequenced from a single sample in a study of yellow fever vaccine responses in identical twins. TCRdb used MiXCR to reprocess the RT-PCR reads, holding one entry per CDR3 protein. The sample includes roughly 23,000 distinct CDR3 sequences, around 77% seen only once; the top ten take 4.5% to 5.5%. The sequencing used T cells from blood (PBMCs), unsorted or a sorted subset (not recorded which), collected before or after yellow fever vaccination (not recorded which). These receptors were collected from a woman aged 18-30 years who received the yellow fever vaccine.

This chain links TRBV28 with TRBJ1-1, with D unclear. V lost 2 bases and J lost 7, with 11 bases in between. CDR3 length: 13 residues. The germline V gene has CDR1 MDHEN and CDR2 SYDVKM. In nucleotides, the CDR3 is TGTGCCAGCAGTTTACGCCAGGTGGGTGAAGCTTTCTTT. Translating gives CASSLRQVGEAFF.

The chain has TRBV5-6 and TRBJ2-7; maybe TRBD2 (5 bases). The CDR3 has 11 amino acids. Trimming took 10 bases from V and 0 from J, leaving 8 bases between them. CDR1 is SGHDT, CDR2 YYEEEE, per germline. The chain's CDR3 is CAGESSYEQYV. CDR3 nucleotide sequence: TGTGCCGGGGAGAGCTCCTACGAGCAGTACGTC.

This clonotype was recorded a few times. The chain couples TRBV12-3 or TRBV12-4 to TRBJ1-1, with D hard to call. The CDR3 has 14 residues. Between the trimmed V and J ends, which lost 4 bases and 5 bases, there was a span of 14 bases. CDR3 DNA: TGTGCCAGCAGTTCAGCGGCATCGAAGACTGAAGCTTTCTTT. Translation gives CASSSAASKTEAFF.

J is TRBJ2-1 and V is TRBV10-1; 9 bases map to TRBD1. With V trimmed by 3 bases and J by 4 bases, 7 bases remained unmatched. The CDR3 has 16 amino acids. Germline V lookup: CDR1 WNHNN, CDR2 SYGVQD (reference sequence). DNA for the CDR3: TGCGCCAGCAGTGATTTAGGGACAGGGTTGTACAATGAGCAGTTCTTC. Translation: CASSDLGTGLYNEQFF.

This clonotype was seen a single time. The genes are TRBV11-2 and TRBJ2-3; maybe TRBD2 (6 bases). V lost 0 bases and J lost 5, with 9 bases in between. CDR3 length: 14 amino acids. Per the germline V gene, CDR1 is SGHAT and CDR2 is FQNNGV. Here the CDR3 reads CASSLEPSVDTQYF. The CDR3 coding sequence is TGTGCCAGCAGCTTAGAGCCTAGCGTAGATACGCAGTATTTT.

The chain is built from TRBV12-3 or TRBV12-4 and TRBJ2-1, with unresolved D. V was cut by 4 bases and J by 6 bases, with 4 bases left in between. There are 11 residues in the CDR3. CDR3 region: CASSSLNEQFF. The CDR3 DNA follows: TGTGCCAGCAGTTCCCTCAATGAGCAGTTCTTC.

The chain employs TRBV29-1 and TRBJ2-1; 7 positions agree with TRBD1. The V gene's germline CDR1 is SQVTM and CDR2 ANQGSEA. V gave up 7 bases and J gave up 4 bases; unmatched junction bases: 10. This CDR3 spans 14 amino acids. The DNA of the CDR3 is TGCAGCGCCCATGACAGGGCCTCATACAATGAGCAGTTCTTC. Its protein product is CSAHDRASYNEQFF.

This clonotype was detected only a few times. The chain combines TRBV28 with TRBJ2-3; 7 positions match TRBD1. Trimming at V came to 5 bases and at J to 1 base, leaving 3 bases not matched to a gene. Germline CDR1 reads MDHEN; CDR2 reads SYDVKM. This CDR3 contains 14 residues. The CDR3 region has the DNA TGTGCCAGCAGTAGGACAGGAGGCACAGATACGCAGTATTTT. Its protein product is CASSRTGGTDTQYF.

This rearrangement joins TRBV7-6 to TRBJ2-1; perhaps TRBD1 as D (6 bases). Trimming pared 5 bases from V and 2 bases from J, leaving 13 bases between. The CDR3 extends over 15 amino acids. CDR1 SGHVS and CDR2 FNYEAQ come from the germline V gene. The DNA of the CDR3 is TGTGCCAGCAGCCGAGACAGGTCCCCCTACAATGAGCAGTTCTTC. Protein: CASSRDRSPYNEQFF.

The sample holds a few counts of this clonotype. CDR3 residues: CASSLSGAGDTQYF. The CDR3 DNA sequence: TGTGCCAGCAGTTTAAGTGGGGCGGGAGATACGCAGTATTTT. The chain links TRBV28 to TRBJ2-3; D possibly uses TRBD1 or TRBD2 (5 bases each). The germline CDR1 and CDR2 sequences are MDHEN and SYDVKM. V lost 2 bases, J lost 5 bases, and 11 bases lay in between. This CDR3 region has 14 residues.

The rearrangement links TRBV11-2 to TRBJ1-5; D gene uncertain. The CDR3 sequence is 14 residues long. The V end lost 2 bases, the J end lost 4 bases, and 9 bases lay between the germline ends. Germline V lookup: CDR1 SGHAT, CDR2 FQNNGV. The CDR3, as DNA: TGTGCCAGCAGCTTATGGGAGGGTAATCAGCCCCAGCATTTT. Translated: CASSLWEGNQPQHF. Using reference TRBV11-2 and TRBJ1-5 for the parts outside the CDR3, the full variable domain is EAGVAQSPRYKIIEKRQSVAFWCNPISGHATLYWYQQILGQGPKLLIQFQNNGVVDDSQLPKDRFSAERLKGVDSTLKIQPAKLEDSAVYLCASSLWEGNQPQHFGDGTRLSIL.

This clonotype was recorded only once. The V call is TRBV7-6, the J call TRBJ1-1; the D gene is possibly TRBD1 (5 bases). Looked up from germline, CDR1 is SGHVS and CDR2 is FNYEAQ. The length of the CDR3 is 16 residues. V lost 1 base and J 1 base, leaving 13 bases between the germline ends. The CDR3 sequence: CASSLVELGGNTEAFF. The CDR3, as DNA: TGTGCCAGCAGCTTAGTGGAGCTTGGGGGGAACACTGAAGCTTTCTTT.

The chain uses TRBV29-1 and TRBJ2-1, with D perhaps TRBD2 (6 bases). The germline V gene encodes CDR1 SQVTM and CDR2 ANQGSEA. The CDR3 length is 13 residues. Deletions cut 4 bases from V and 2 bases from J, with 9 bases between. The CDR3 bases are TGCAGCGTTGCGCGGGACCCCTACAATGAGCAGTTCTTC. This codes for CSVARDPYNEQFF.

The chain is built from TRBV2 and TRBJ2-2; 9 bases are a match to TRBD2. V was pared by 10 bases and J by 2 bases, with 8 bases of the junction left unmatched. The germline CDR1 and CDR2 sequences are SNHLY and FYNNEI. The CDR3 totals 15 residues. The CDR3 coding sequence is TGTGCCACCTCCGGTAGCGGGAGAAACACCGGGGAGCTGTTTTTT. This translates into CATSGSGRNTGELFF.

This chain joins TRBV20-1 and TRBJ2-7; 9 bases agree with TRBD2. This CDR3 has 15 amino acids. With V trimmed by 6 bases and J by 0 bases, 9 bases remained unmatched. In germline, CDR1 is DFQATT, CDR2 SNEGSKA (reference sequence). Here the CDR3 reads CSAPGTSSSSYEQYF. CDR3 nucleotides: TGCAGTGCGCCCGGGACTAGCAGTAGCTCCTACGAGCAGTACTTC.

The chain is built from TRBV18 and TRBJ2-3, with D unclear. The CDR3 extends over 14 amino acids. Germline V lookup: CDR1 KGHSH, CDR2 LQKENI. Trimming removed 8 bases from V and 0 bases from J, with 12 bases in between. In DNA form, the CDR3 reads TGTGCCAGCCACCCCACCCTAAGCACAGATACGCAGTATTTT. It encodes CASHPTLSTDTQYF.

The chain links TRBV2 to TRBJ2-7, with D tentatively TRBD1 (6 bases). Between the trimmed V and J ends, which lost 6 bases and 7 bases, there was a span of 16 bases. This CDR3 is 13 amino acids long. Germline lookup yields CDR1 SNHLY and CDR2 FYNNEI. CDR3 loop: CASRLHRASEQYV. CDR3 sequence (DNA): TGTGCCAGCAGGCTACACAGGGCATCGGAGCAGTACGTC.

The rearrangement links TRBV11-1 to TRBJ2-3; 9 bases align to TRBD2. Trimming at V came to 8 bases and at J to 5 bases, leaving 17 bases not matched to a gene. CDR3 length: 17 amino acids. Germline values: CDR1 SGHAT, CDR2 FQDESV (reference sequence). The CDR3 here is CASEQGQGLAFEDTQYF. Here the CDR3 DNA reads TGTGCCAGCGAACAGGGGCAGGGACTAGCTTTTGAAGATACGCAGTATTTT.

The genes are TRBV7-9 and TRBJ2-1; the D gene is possibly TRBD1 (6 bases). V was shortened by 3 bases and J by 8 bases, with 11 bases between the two germline ends. CDR3 length: 13 residues. From germline, CDR1 is SEHNR and CDR2 FQNEAQ (reference sequence). This CDR3 is CASSFITGYEQFF. Here the CDR3 DNA reads TGTGCCAGCAGCTTCATAACAGGGTATGAGCAGTTCTTC. The complete variable domain, with remaining parts taken from reference TRBV7-9 and TRBJ2-1, reads DTGVSQNPRHKITKRGQNVTFRCDPISEHNRLYWYRQTLGQGPEFLTYFQNEAQLEKSRLLSDRFSAERPKGSFSTLEIQRTEQGDSAMYLCASSFITGYEQFFGPGTRLTVL.

This clonotype appeared a single time. V usage is TRBV11-1 and J usage is TRBJ2-5; TRBD1 aligns across 9 bases. This CDR3 has 18 amino acids. Per the germline V gene, CDR1 is SGHAT and CDR2 is FQDESV (reference sequence). V lost 3 bases and J lost 0; bases outside the gene matches: 11. The CDR3 is CASSFAPDRGRNQETQYF. CDR3 nucleotides: TGTGCCAGCAGCTTCGCCCCGGACAGGGGTCGAAACCAAGAGACCCAGTACTTC. The full variable domain, with the rest looked up from reference TRBV11-1 and TRBJ2-5, is EAEVAQSPRYKITEKSQAVAFWCDPISGHATLYWYRQILGQGPELLVQFQDESVVDDSQLPKDRFSAERLKGVDSTLKIQPAELGDSAMYLCASSFAPDRGRNQETQYFGPGTRLLVL.

This chain links TRBV4-1 with TRBJ1-2, with a weak D call TRBD1 (5 bases). CDR1 is MGHRA and CDR2 is YSYEKL in the germline V gene. Trimming left V 0 bases short and J 4 bases short, with 6 bases between. The CDR3 consists of 13 residues. This chain's CDR3 is CASSQEGTYGYTF. The CDR3 bases are TGCGCCAGCAGCCAAGAAGGGACCTATGGCTACACCTTC.

V is TRBV12-3 or TRBV12-4 and J is TRBJ2-7; maybe TRBD1 (6 bases). With 5 bases removed from V and 0 bases from J, the gap between germline ends came to 8 bases. The CDR3 consists of 13 residues. The CDR3 region has the DNA TGTGCCAGCAGTCGACAGGACTCCTACGAGCAGTACTTC. It encodes CASSRQDSYEQYF.

The chain couples TRBV15 to TRBJ2-7; 8 bases agree with TRBD2. CDR3 length equals 16 residues. Germline V gene sequence: CDR1 LNHNV, CDR2 YYDKDF (reference sequence). V shed 4 bases, J shed 4 bases, and the junction held 12 bases outside the gene matches. The CDR3 loop reads CATSKGGAGAEYEQYV. The CDR3 DNA is TGTGCCACCAGCAAAGGTGGAGCGGGGGCAGAGTACGAGCAGTACGTC.

This chain uses TRBV29-1 with TRBJ1-5; 7 positions agree with TRBD1. CDR1 SQVTM and CDR2 ANQGSEA come from the germline V gene. Unmatched junction bases numbered 5, after V lost 4 bases and J lost 5 bases. CDR3 length: 13 residues. DNA for the CDR3: TGCAGCGTTGCCCAGGGGGGAGATCAGCCCCAGCATTTT. Amino acids: CSVAQGGDQPQHF.

The chain uses TRBV10-3 and TRBJ1-2; no clear D. The V gene lost 4 bases and the J gene lost 5 bases, with 11 bases spanning the gap. Germline V gene lookup returns CDR1 ENHRY and CDR2 SYGVKD. The CDR3 loop spans 13 amino acids. CDR3 sequence reads: CAISGGSSYGYTF. DNA of the CDR3: TGTGCCATCAGTGGAGGGTCCTCATATGGCTACACCTTC.

V usage is TRBV18 and J usage is TRBJ2-5; D gene ambiguous. CDR1 and CDR2 (germline): KGHSH, LQKENI. Trimming stripped 2 bases from V and 1 base from J, with 14 bases between. The CDR3 spans 16 residues. CDR3 nucleotide sequence: TGTGCCAGCTCACCAGCCTTTTCCAAAAGCCAAGAGACCCAGTACTTC. Translating it yields CASSPAFSKSQETQYF.

J is TRBJ2-1 and V is TRBV14, with 12 nucleotides matching TRBD2. V gave up 1 base and J gave up 4 bases; unmatched junction bases: 8. This CDR3 contains 18 residues. From germline, CDR1 is SGHDN and CDR2 FVKESK. The CDR3 loop is CASSQVRLAGGLYNEQFF. The CDR3 region has the DNA TGTGCCAGCAGCCAAGTGAGGCTAGCGGGGGGGCTTTACAATGAGCAGTTCTTC. The whole variable domain, remainder taken from reference TRBV14 and TRBJ2-1, is EAGVTQFPSHSVIEKGQTVTLRCDPISGHDNLYWYRRVMGKEIKFLLHFVKESKQDESGMPNNRFLAERTGGTYSTLKVQPAELEDSGVYFCASSQVRLAGGLYNEQFFGPGTRLTVL.

The chain carries TRBV2 and TRBJ1-1, with D hard to call. Germline-derived CDR1 and CDR2 are SNHLY and FYNNEI. The germline V and J ends were trimmed by 5 bases and 4 bases, with 8 bases remaining between them. The CDR3 has 12 amino acids. This CDR3 reads CASSPRRTEAFF. The CDR3 DNA is TGTGCCAGCAGTCCCCGTCGCACTGAAGCTTTCTTT.

The V and J genes are TRBV10-3 and TRBJ2-5, with 7 bases that match TRBD1. Germline CDR1 ENHRY, CDR2 SYGVKD. The CDR3 covers 15 residues. V was pared by 0 bases and J by 4 bases, with 5 bases of the junction left unmatched. CDR3 sequence reads: CAISESTRDRETQYF. CDR3 DNA sequence: TGTGCCATCAGTGAGTCGACCCGGGACAGAGAGACCCAGTACTTC.

This clonotype has just one count. This chain links TRBV9 with TRBJ2-3; weak D call: TRBD1 (7 bases). Germline V gives CDR1 SGDLS, CDR2 YYNGEE. Trimming removed 3 bases from V and 3 bases from J, with 17 bases in between. This CDR3 has 16 residues. The CDR3 reads CASSEPEQGGTDTQYF. CDR3 bases: TGTGCCAGCAGCGAACCCGAGCAGGGGGGAACAGATACGCAGTATTTT. Full variable domain (remainder filled in from reference TRBV9 and TRBJ2-3): DSGVTQTPKHLITATGQRVTLRCSPRSGDLSVYWYQQSLDQGLQFLIQYYNGEERAKGNILERFSAQQFPDLHSELNLSSLELGDSALYFCASSEPEQGGTDTQYFGPGTRLTVL.

V usage is TRBV15 and J usage is TRBJ1-4, with D tentatively TRBD1 (6 bases). The germline CDR1 and CDR2 sequences are LNHNV and YYDKDF (reference sequence). CDR3 length: 16 residues. V was shortened by 1 base and J by 7 bases, with 16 bases between the two germline ends. The CDR3 DNA is TGTGCCACCAGCAGAGGAAGGTCGGCAGGGGTTGAAAAACTGTTTTTT. This translates into CATSRGRSAGVEKLFF. The full variable domain, its missing parts supplied by reference TRBV15 and TRBJ1-4, is DAMVIQNPRYQVTQFGKPVTLSCSQTLNHNVMYWYQQKSSQAPKLLFHYYDKDFNNEADTPDNFQSRRPNTSFCFLDIRSPGLGDTAMYLCATSRGRSAGVEKLFFGSGTQLSVL.

The chain carries TRBV4-3 and TRBJ2-1; 8 positions agree with TRBD2. The CDR3 has 17 amino acids. Losses at the gene ends were 1 base for V and 7 bases for J; bases not matched to a gene: 12. CDR1 is LGHNA, CDR2 YSLEER, per germline. The CDR3, as DNA: TGCGCCAGCAGCCAAGTTTCTCGACTAGCGTCTTCGAATGAGCAGTTCTTC. Residues: CASSQVSRLASSNEQFF.